A single sample is the source of the 22 T cell receptor beta chains below, sequenced in a study of cytomegalovirus exposure and HLA in healthy donors. Assay: immunoSEQ multiplex PCR; the TCRdb copy retains only in-frame clones and omits some. This table has 330,000 or so clones, roughly 88% appearing once. The material sequenced was PBMCs. These receptors all come from a woman aged 18-30 years in good health and CMV-seronegative.

With regard to this clone: One end of the junction fails to match germline, which may point to a read error. This CDR3 is CASSSSGGGGETQYF. Written as DNA, the CDR3 is TGTGCTAGCAGCTCTAGCGGGGGGGGCGGAGAGACCCAGTACTTC. This chain joins TRBV7-7 and TRBJ2-5; 12 positions agree with TRBD2. The germline V gene has CDR1 SSHAT and CDR2 FNYEAQ (reference sequence). The CDR3 extends over 15 amino acids.

This sequence joins TRBV28 and TRBJ1-2; TRBD1 aligns across 7 bases. Per germline, CDR1 MDHEN and CDR2 SYDVKM. Unmatched junction bases numbered 8, after V lost 10 bases and J lost 0 bases. The CDR3 loop spans 14 amino acids. CDR3 bases: TGTGCCACCCAGTGGACAGGAGCTAACTATGGCTACACCTTC. Encoded protein: CATQWTGANYGYTF.

V is TRBV13 and J is TRBJ2-1, with TRBD2 matching over 9 bases. J gave up 2 bases and V 5 bases, and 10 bases lay outside the gene matches. The CDR3 covers 17 residues. Germline CDR1 and CDR2: PRHDT and FYEKMQ (reference sequence). The CDR3 DNA is TGTGCCAGCAGCAATCCTCTTAGCGGGAGTGCCTACAATGAGCAGTTCTTC. Amino acid sequence: CASSNPLSGSAYNEQFF.

The V gene is TRBV4-1, the J gene TRBJ1-5; TRBD1 might be the D (5 bases). The CDR3 totals 18 residues. Germline loops: CDR1 MGHRA, CDR2 YSYEKL. V gave up 0 bases and J gave up 8 bases, with 23 bases separating them. The CDR3 sequence: CASSQDLILLIGGEPQHF. Written as DNA, the CDR3 is TGCGCCAGCAGCCAAGATTTGATTCTACTAATCGGGGGGGAGCCCCAGCATTTT.

The rearrangement uses TRBV7-6 and TRBJ1-1; possible D gene TRBD1, 5 bases. Germline V gene lookup returns CDR1 SGHVS and CDR2 FNYEAQ. The V and J ends lost 5 bases and 6 bases respectively, with 16 bases between them. The CDR3 totals 14 residues. The CDR3 nucleotides are TGTGCCAGCAGCCCGGACACCGCGCGCCCTGAAGCTTTCTTT. Its protein is CASSPDTARPEAFF. Supplemented by reference TRBV7-6 and TRBJ1-1, the full variable domain reads GAGVSQSPRYKVTKRGQDVALRCDPISGHVSLYWYRQALGQGPEFLTYFNYEAQQDKSGLPNDRFSAERPEGSISTLTIQRTEQRDSAMYRCASSPDTARPEAFFGQGTRLTVV.

In this sample, this clone turned up a few times. The rearrangement joins TRBV28 to TRBJ1-1; TRBD1 might be the D (6 bases). Deletions cut 5 bases from V and 5 bases from J, with 18 bases between. Germline CDR1 is MDHEN and CDR2 is SYDVKM. This CDR3 has 15 amino acids. CDR3 loop: CASSPAAGAGTEAFF. The DNA of the CDR3 is TGTGCCAGCAGTCCGGCAGCGGGGGCAGGAACTGAAGCTTTCTTT.

J is TRBJ2-3 and V is TRBV11-2; 13 positions match TRBD2. The CDR3 has 16 amino acids. Trimming at V came to 5 bases and at J to 5 bases, leaving 7 bases not matched to a gene. Germline loops: CDR1 SGHAT, CDR2 FQNNGV. The CDR3 reads CASSPGLAGVVDTQYF. The DNA of the CDR3 is TGTGCCAGCAGCCCCGGACTAGCGGGAGTCGTAGATACGCAGTATTTT.

V gene TRBV7-9 combines with J gene TRBJ1-3, with D unclear. The V end lost 4 bases, the J end lost 8 bases, and 9 bases lay between the germline ends. Germline-derived CDR1 and CDR2 are SEHNR and FQNEAQ (reference sequence). CDR3 length equals 12 residues. CDR3 protein: CASSSLLDTIYF. As DNA, the CDR3 is TGTGCCAGCAGCTCTCTTTTAGACACCATATATTTT. The variable domain in full, with the rest retrieved from reference TRBV7-9 and TRBJ1-3, is DTGVSQNPRHKITKRGQNVTFRCDPISEHNRLYWYRQTLGQGPEFLTYFQNEAQLEKSRLLSDRFSAERPKGSFSTLEIQRTEQGDSAMYLCASSSLLDTIYFGEGSWLTVV.

V and J are TRBV5-1 and TRBJ2-6, with D perhaps TRBD1 (5 bases). Germline V gene sequence: CDR1 SGHRS, CDR2 YFSETQ. The CDR3 runs 18 residues. V was clipped by 0 bases and J by 2 bases, with 15 bases between them. The CDR3 loop is CASSLVRGALTGANVLTF. CDR3 DNA: TGCGCCAGCAGCTTGGTAAGGGGCGCACTCACTGGGGCCAACGTCCTGACTTTC.

This clone was recorded a few times. The rearrangement uses TRBV19 and TRBJ1-2, with D uncertain. This CDR3 spans 12 amino acids. The germline V gene has CDR1 LNHDA and CDR2 SQIVND (reference sequence). V was trimmed by 5 bases and J by 3 bases, leaving 7 bases between them. DNA of the CDR3: TGTGCCAGTAGTCCCTCCTACTATGGCTACACCTTC. This codes for CASSPSYYGYTF.

V is TRBV2 and J is TRBJ1-2; TRBD1 matches 7 bases. The CDR3 runs 15 residues. Trimming removed 6 bases from V and 2 bases from J; junction bases left unmatched: 9. CDR1 and CDR2 from the germline V gene are SNHLY and FYNNEI. The CDR3 DNA reads as TGTGCCAGCAGACCCGGGACAGCCGACAACTATGGCTACACCTTC. Its translation: CASRPGTADNYGYTF.

The gene calls are TRBV7-2 and TRBJ2-4; D perhaps matches TRBD1 (6 bases). The length of the CDR3 is 13 residues. In germline, CDR1 is SGHTA, CDR2 FQGNSA. V dropped 4 bases and J dropped 6 bases, with 10 bases sitting between them. The CDR3 region has the DNA TGTGCCAGCAGCTACGGACAGAGAAACATTCAGTACTTC. Its protein product is CASSYGQRNIQYF.

The V gene is TRBV9, the J gene TRBJ2-1; 13 bases line up with TRBD2. The V gene's germline CDR1 is SGDLS and CDR2 YYNGEE. The CDR3 totals 16 residues. V was clipped by 3 bases and J by 2 bases; unmatched bases: 2. The DNA for the CDR3 is TGTGCCAGCAGCGGGACTAGCGGGAGACCCTACAATGAGCAGTTCTTC. This encodes CASSGTSGRPYNEQFF.

The genes are TRBV7-7 and TRBJ2-5; D possibly corresponds to TRBD1 (6 bases). CDR1 is SSHAT, CDR2 FNYEAQ, per germline (reference sequence). This CDR3 region has 15 residues. V lost 3 bases and J lost 2, with 13 bases in between. The CDR3 is CASSFNPGQQETQYF. The CDR3 region has the DNA TGTGCCAGCAGCTTTAATCCAGGACAGCAAGAGACCCAGTACTTC.

This CDR3 reads CASSPVSGNTIYF. Written as DNA, the CDR3 is TGCGCCAGCAGCCCGGTCTCTGGAAACACCATATATTTT. This chain links TRBV4-1 with TRBJ1-3; D not certain. The V gene lost 4 bases and the J gene lost 0 bases, with 4 bases spanning the gap. Looked up from germline, CDR1 is MGHRA and CDR2 is YSYEKL. This CDR3 is 13 amino acids long.

J is TRBJ2-1 and V is TRBV27, with a weak D call TRBD2 (5 bases). Germline V gene lookup returns CDR1 MNHEY and CDR2 SMNVEV (reference sequence). The V end lost 5 bases, the J end lost 5 bases, and 13 bases lay between the germline ends. The length of the CDR3 is 14 residues. This CDR3 is CASSVGLFHNEQFF. DNA for the CDR3: TGTGCCAGCAGTGTAGGACTGTTCCACAATGAGCAGTTCTTC.

The V and J genes are TRBV30 and TRBJ2-2; D is unresolved. The CDR3 has 13 amino acids. V was trimmed by 2 bases and J by 1 base, leaving 5 bases between them. Germline CDR1 is GTSNPN and CDR2 is SVGIG (reference sequence). The DNA of the CDR3 is TGTGCCTGGAGTCAAATGAACACCGGGGAGCTGTTTTTT. Translated: CAWSQMNTGELFF.

V usage is TRBV7-9 and J usage is TRBJ2-7; a possible D gene is TRBD1 (5 bases). The CDR3 extends over 15 amino acids. Germline V lookup: CDR1 SEHNR, CDR2 FQNEAQ (reference sequence). The V end lost 5 bases, the J end lost 0 bases, and 14 bases lay between the germline ends. The CDR3 DNA reads as TGTGCCAGCAGCCCCAGGGCGGTTAGCTCCTACGAGCAGTACTTC. Encoded protein: CASSPRAVSSYEQYF.

The chain couples TRBV27 to TRBJ2-1; perhaps TRBD1 as D (6 bases). The CDR3 is 16 residues long. Looked up from germline, CDR1 is MNHEY and CDR2 is SMNVEV (reference sequence). The V and J ends lost 3 bases and 4 bases respectively, with 16 bases between them. CDR3 coding DNA: TGTGCCAGCAGTTTGGGAAGGACAGCTACTTACAATGAGCAGTTCTTC. Translation: CASSLGRTATYNEQFF.

This chain joins TRBV6-5 and TRBJ2-1; 14 positions match TRBD2. The CDR3 extends over 15 amino acids. CDR1 is MNHEY, CDR2 SVGAGI, per germline. The V segment lost 6 bases and the J segment 8 bases; nucleotides outside the gene matches: 6. The CDR3 coding sequence is TGTGCCAGCAGCACGACTAGCGGGAGGGGCGATGAGCAGTTCTTC. Amino acid sequence: CASSTTSGRGDEQFF.

This chain connects TRBV6-6 to TRBJ2-7; TRBD1 matches at 7 bases. Unmatched junction bases numbered 8, after V lost 5 bases and J lost 4 bases. In germline, CDR1 is MNHNY, CDR2 SVGAGI (reference sequence). CDR3 length equals 14 residues. In DNA form, the CDR3 reads TGTGCCAGCAGTAACCCGGGACAGCCTTACGAGCAGTACTTC. Protein product: CASSNPGQPYEQYF.

The chain recombines TRBV13 with TRBJ2-3; no clear D gene. CDR1 and CDR2 from the germline V gene are PRHDT and FYEKMQ (reference sequence). V dropped 5 bases and J dropped 3 bases, with 9 bases sitting between them. This CDR3 is 13 amino acids long. CDR3 DNA: TGTGCCAGCAGCGCCCGGAGAACAGATACGCAGTATTTT. The encoded protein is CASSARRTDTQYF.